The clone carrying this T cell receptor (beta chain) appeared a few times. Its antigen is not known. The germline V gene encodes CDR1 PRHDT and CDR2 FYEKMQ (reference sequence). V lost 5 bases and J lost 0, with 14 bases in between. This CDR3 is built from 16 residues. This specimen belongs to a study of long-term antiretroviral therapy in people with HIV. Points from the study as a whole: HIV repertoires spanned tighter CDR3 length ranges than controls did.

There was at least one pre-ART PBMC sample for each donor, plus at least two post-ART PBMC samples. immunoSEQ v3.0 was run at survey level. The data were produced by immunoSEQ multiplex PCR, yet TCRdb's version contains in-frame clones alone and is incomplete. The sample holds approximately 23,000 clones, approximately 88% seen once. The rearrangement links TRBV13 to TRBJ2-1, with a weak D call TRBD2 (6 bases). The TCR comes from a man aged 30 to 45 with HIV. The input for sequencing was unsorted PBMCs, taken around 6 years after starting antiretroviral therapy. CDR3 coding DNA: TGTGCCAGCAGCGCCGCGGCGGGGCCCTCCTACAATGAGCAGTTCTTC. Protein sequence: CASSAAAGPSYNEQFF.